This T cell receptor (beta chain) was sequenced in a study of T cell repertoires in cytomegalovirus infection. Findings of the study overall: CMV carriers having the relevant HLA were flagged by cumulative public TCR beta family frequency.

On this clonotype itself: Its antigen is unknown.

TCRdb re-called the reads through MiXCR, storing one row per CDR3 protein. The repertoire holds hundreds of thousands of distinct CDR3 sequences, with just under 30% as singletons. The clonotype originates from a human donor in good health (CMV status not recorded). Some clones in this sample may be carry-over from other donors' samples. The starting material was cultured PBMCs, obtained from culture after CMV antigen stimulation.

The CDR3 sequence is CASSPGGGTPEAFF. Written as DNA, the CDR3 is TGTGCCAGCAGCCCGGGCGGGGGTACCCCTGAAGCTTTCTTT. The chain couples TRBV5-4 to TRBJ1-1; perhaps TRBD1 as D (5 bases). CDR3 length equals 14 residues. CDR1 is SGHNT, CDR2 YYREEE, per germline (reference sequence). V gave up 4 bases and J gave up 6 bases, with 16 bases separating them.